The 26 T cell receptor beta chains presented below share a single source sample, sequenced in a study of T cells of healthy individuals (dated by TCRdb to about 2018). Libraries were prepared through 5' RACE. TCRdb records Illumina MiSeq as the sequencer. TCRdb redid the processing of the public reads, applying fastp at Q25 and MiXCR, and retained in-frame beta chains. A single entry per CDR3 protein holds the most common genes and DNA from its merged rows. The sample table contains around 79,000 distinct CDR3 sequences; only one count was recorded for roughly 5% of them. The biggest ten clones account for 7.5% of the sample. The receptors were gathered from a female donor in good health.

This clonotype was observed many times. The CDR3 sequence: CSVEVWTGELFF. The DNA of the CDR3 is TGCAGCGTTGAAGTGTGGACCGGGGAGCTGTTTTTT. This chain joins TRBV29-1 and TRBJ2-2; D call uncertain. Germline V gene sequence: CDR1 SQVTM, CDR2 ANQGSEA. This CDR3 is built from 12 residues. Trimming pared 1 base from V and 5 bases from J, leaving 5 bases between.

The chain couples TRBV24-1 to TRBJ2-1; D possibly corresponds to TRBD1 (6 bases). This CDR3 contains 14 residues. In germline, CDR1 is KGHDR, CDR2 SFDVKD. The ends were cut back, 11 bases at V and 8 bases at J, with 21 bases in the middle. Here the CDR3 DNA reads TGTGCCATCGGACCGACCAGGGGAAGGGATGAGCAGTTCTTC. As protein: CAIGPTRGRDEQFF.

This clonotype came up many times. The J gene is TRBJ2-3, the V gene TRBV29-1; TRBD1 might be the D (6 bases). Germline loops: CDR1 SQVTM, CDR2 ANQGSEA. The CDR3 is 13 amino acids. Deletions cut 6 bases from V and 5 bases from J, with 15 bases between. The CDR3 region is CSVPGPGEDTQYF. DNA of the CDR3: TGCAGCGTCCCAGGCCCAGGGGAAGATACGCAGTATTTT.

This clonotype was picked up many times. The rearrangement uses TRBV18 and TRBJ2-6; D uncertain. V was trimmed by 5 bases and J by 2 bases, leaving 13 bases between them. CDR1 is KGHSH and CDR2 is LQKENI in the germline V gene. This CDR3 region has 16 residues. CDR3 nucleotides: TGTGCCAGCTCATCGTCTATTGGGGCTGGGGCCAACGTCCTGACTTTC. It is translated as CASSSSIGAGANVLTF.

This clonotype was counted a few times. The chain employs TRBV4-1 and TRBJ2-1; 9 bases fit TRBD1. V dropped 0 bases and J dropped 6; count of bases not matched to a gene: 9. The germline V gene encodes CDR1 MGHRA and CDR2 YSYEKL. The CDR3 is 17 amino acids. The CDR3 region has the DNA TGCGCCAGCAGCCAAGATCGATGGACAGGGGCCATCAATGAGCAGTTCTTC. Amino acid sequence: CASSQDRWTGAINEQFF.

The table lists this clonotype with a few counts. The J gene is TRBJ1-6, the V gene TRBV20-1; D gene uncertain. Germline assignment: CDR1 DFQATT and CDR2 SNEGSKA (reference sequence). The V end lost 3 bases, the J end lost 4 bases, and 10 bases lay between the germline ends. The CDR3 contains 14 residues. Here the CDR3 DNA reads TGCAGTGCTAGTGACACCTCATATAATTCACCCCTCCACTTT. It translates to CSASDTSYNSPLHF.

This clonotype was observed at least ten times. This chain uses TRBV30 with TRBJ2-7; D might be TRBD1 or TRBD2, each matching 6 bases. Looked up from germline, CDR1 is GTSNPN and CDR2 is SVGIG (reference sequence). The CDR3 covers 15 residues. V gave up 2 bases and J gave up 4 bases, with 18 bases separating them. CDR3 nucleotide sequence: TGTGCCTGGAGTTCCCTCTTAGGGGGGACATACGAGCAGTACTTC. Translating gives CAWSSLLGGTYEQYF.

The CDR3: CASSLEARLVYQETQYF. In DNA, the CDR3 is TGTGCCAGCAGCTTAGAGGCCCGCCTCGTGTACCAAGAGACCCAGTACTTC. V is TRBV7-2 and J is TRBJ2-5; no firm D call. V dropped 1 base and J dropped 0 bases, with 15 bases sitting between them. The germline gives CDR1 SGHTA, CDR2 FQGNSA. The CDR3 consists of 17 residues.

In its sample, this clonotype was seen many times. CDR3 sequence: CSAREGRTKGYTF. The CDR3 coding sequence is TGCAGTGCTAGAGAGGGGAGGACTAAGGGCTACACCTTC. The chain joins TRBV20-1 to TRBJ1-2, with D hard to call. Germline CDR1 is DFQATT and CDR2 is SNEGSKA (reference sequence). Trimming took off 0 bases at V and 8 bases at J, with 13 bases between the two ends. The CDR3 sequence is 13 residues long.

The sample holds a few counts of this clonotype. This chain joins TRBV7-2 and TRBJ2-5; D remains unclear. The CDR3 contains 18 residues. Germline V lookup: CDR1 SGHTA, CDR2 FQGNSA. V lost 2 bases, J lost 4 bases, and 23 bases lay in between. CDR3 nucleotide sequence: TGTGCCAGCAGCTTAACCCCTGGATTGACACAAACTCCAGAGACCCAGTACTTC. Translation: CASSLTPGLTQTPETQYF.

This clonotype occurred many times. V gene TRBV29-1 combines with J gene TRBJ1-1; D unclear. Germline V lookup: CDR1 SQVTM, CDR2 ANQGSEA. V was clipped by 3 bases and J by 0 bases, with 8 bases between them. The CDR3 has 13 residues. The CDR3 is CSVEGGLNTEAFF. The CDR3 DNA sequence: TGCAGCGTTGAGGGCGGATTGAACACTGAAGCTTTCTTT.

There are many counts of this clonotype. The CDR3 DNA follows: TGCGCCAGCAGCACCCTACTGAACAATGAGCAGTTCTTC. It yields the protein CASSTLLNNEQFF. This chain links TRBV5-1 with TRBJ2-1; D call uncertain. The germline gives CDR1 SGHRS, CDR2 YFSETQ. Trimming shortened V by 4 bases and J by 5 bases, and 10 bases separated the two germline ends. CDR3 size: 13 residues.

This clonotype was recorded a few times. The chain employs TRBV6-5 and TRBJ2-6; 10 nucleotides agree with TRBD1. The germline CDR1 and CDR2 sequences are MNHEY and SVGAGI. This CDR3 is 19 amino acids long. With 6 bases clipped from V and 1 base from J, the junction kept 12 bases outside the gene matches. CDR3 region: CASSLMPGQGTSGANVLTF. CDR3 DNA: TGTGCCAGCAGCCTTATGCCGGGACAGGGGACTTCTGGGGCCAACGTCCTGACTTTC.

The gene calls are TRBV6-2 or TRBV6-3 and TRBJ1-1; TRBD1 might be the D (5 bases). The CDR3 spans 14 residues. Germline values: CDR1 MNHEY, CDR2 SVGEGT. The V end lost 5 bases, the J end lost 1 base, and 11 bases lay between the germline ends. The CDR3: CASSMTAKNTEAFF. The CDR3 DNA follows: TGTGCCAGCAGTATGACAGCGAAGAACACTGAAGCTTTCTTT.

This clonotype was recorded at least ten times. The J gene is TRBJ2-3, the V gene TRBV5-5, with 9 bases fitting TRBD2. Trimming at V came to 5 bases and at J to 4 bases, leaving 8 bases not matched to a gene. This CDR3 has 15 residues. Germline CDR1 SGHKS, CDR2 YYEKEE (reference sequence). The CDR3 DNA is TGTGCCAGCAGACATGTAGCGGGAGCCCCAGATACGCAGTATTTT. It yields the protein CASRHVAGAPDTQYF. Full variable domain (missing parts from reference TRBV5-5 and TRBJ2-3): DAGVTQSPTHLIKTRGQQVTLRCSPISGHKSVSWYQQVLGQGPQFIFQYYEKEERGRGNFPDRFSARQFPNYSSELNVNALLLGDSALYLCASRHVAGAPDTQYFGPGTRLTVL.

This clonotype was recorded at least ten times. The chain employs TRBV9 and TRBJ2-5; D ambiguous. Trimming left V 2 bases short and J 5 bases short, with 16 bases between. In germline, CDR1 is SGDLS, CDR2 YYNGEE. The CDR3 has 15 amino acids. In nucleotides, the CDR3 is TGTGCCAGCAGCGTTGGAAGCGCCCTACCGGAGACCCAGTACTTC. Translating it yields CASSVGSALPETQYF.

This clonotype has a count of ten or more. This sequence joins TRBV6-5 and TRBJ1-2, with D hard to call. V shed 8 bases and J shed 0 bases, with 16 bases lying between them. Germline V gene lookup returns CDR1 MNHEY and CDR2 SVGAGI. The CDR3 covers 15 residues. CDR3 nucleotide sequence: TGTGCCAGCGGGGAAGCGCTCCTCCCTAACTATGGCTACACCTTC. Its protein product is CASGEALLPNYGYTF.

This clonotype has at least ten counts. The genes are TRBV9 and TRBJ2-3, with D possibly matching TRBD2 (7 bases). The V gene lost 7 bases and the J gene lost 1 base, with 10 bases spanning the gap. From germline, CDR1 is SGDLS and CDR2 YYNGEE. CDR3 size: 13 residues. CDR3 region: CASGRGGTDTQYF. CDR3 DNA sequence: TGTGCCAGCGGGAGGGGGGGCACAGATACGCAGTATTTT.

This clonotype was counted at least ten times. The genes are TRBV25-1 and TRBJ1-1; no clear D. The V gene's germline CDR1 is MGHDK and CDR2 SYGVNS. The CDR3 sequence is 12 residues long. Trimming removed 5 bases from V and 11 bases from J, with 15 bases in between. The CDR3 DNA follows: TGTGCCAGCAGTCTTTCGGGGAGAGGGGCTTTCTTT. Translation gives CASSLSGRGAFF.

This clonotype was seen more than once but under ten times. The J gene is TRBJ2-5, the V gene TRBV2; the D gene could be TRBD1 or TRBD2 (5 bases each). This CDR3 is built from 13 residues. Per the germline V gene, CDR1 is SNHLY and CDR2 is FYNNEI. The V gene lost 4 bases and the J gene lost 5 bases, with 11 bases spanning the gap. The CDR3 loop is CASSVSGAETQYF. The CDR3 coding sequence is TGTGCCAGCAGTGTCTCCGGGGCGGAGACCCAGTACTTC.

This clonotype occurred many times. This rearrangement joins TRBV10-3 to TRBJ2-3; D unclear. CDR1 and CDR2 from the germline V gene are ENHRY and SYGVKD. The CDR3 contains 14 residues. V gave up 0 bases and J gave up 2 bases, with 6 bases separating them. The CDR3 reads CAISESRDTDTQYF. The CDR3 nucleotides are TGTGCCATCAGTGAGTCGAGAGACACAGATACGCAGTATTTT.

This clonotype was recorded many times. The rearrangement joins TRBV2 to TRBJ2-3, with a weak D call TRBD1 (5 bases). The V and J ends lost 8 bases and 0 bases respectively, with 12 bases between them. The CDR3 runs to 14 residues. From germline, CDR1 is SNHLY and CDR2 FYNNEI. CDR3 residues: CASGSGASTDTQYF. CDR3 nucleotides: TGTGCCAGCGGTAGTGGGGCGAGCACAGATACGCAGTATTTT.

This clonotype occurred a few times. J is TRBJ2-5 and V is TRBV18; D uncertain. Trimming cost V 0 bases and J 0 bases, with 2 bases left between them. This CDR3 is built from 13 residues. The germline CDR1 and CDR2 sequences are KGHSH and LQKENI. CDR3 region: CASSPPYQETQYF. CDR3 DNA: TGTGCCAGCTCACCACCGTACCAAGAGACCCAGTACTTC.

This clonotype was counted many times. V is TRBV29-1 and J is TRBJ2-6; D ambiguous. The CDR3 runs 13 residues. V lost 8 bases and J lost 1, with 9 bases in between. The germline CDR1 and CDR2 sequences are SQVTM and ANQGSEA. CDR3 loop: CSFLGSGANVLTF. As DNA, the CDR3 is TGCAGCTTTTTGGGATCTGGGGCCAACGTCCTGACTTTC.

This clonotype has ten or more counts. V gene TRBV4-3 combines with J gene TRBJ2-7; 7 bases are shared with TRBD1. CDR1 is LGHNA and CDR2 is YSLEER in the germline V gene. The CDR3 consists of 16 residues. Unmatched junction bases numbered 9, after V lost 0 bases and J lost 4 bases. The CDR3 DNA is TGCGCCAGCAGCCAAGATAGGGGGCAGGGGTCGTACGAGCAGTACTTC. The encoded protein is CASSQDRGQGSYEQYF.

This clonotype was counted at least ten times. This rearrangement joins TRBV5-1 to TRBJ2-7; the match to TRBD1 covers 10 bases. V was pared by 1 base and J by 5 bases, with 6 bases of the junction left unmatched. The germline V gene encodes CDR1 SGHRS and CDR2 YFSETQ. CDR3 length equals 15 residues. The CDR3 sequence is CASSLWDRGSHEQYF. DNA for the CDR3: TGCGCCAGCAGCTTGTGGGACAGGGGATCCCACGAGCAGTACTTC.